The 5 T cell receptor beta chains below all came from one sample that was sequenced in a study of blood T cell repertoires in COVID-19. Assay: immunoSEQ multiplex PCR; the TCRdb copy retains only in-frame clones and omits some. The sample has 150,000 to 200,000 clones; approximately 88% are singletons. Sequenced input: PBMCs or T cells enriched from blood (not recorded which). The receptors come from a man in his sixties or seventies who had been exposed to COVID-19.

The rearrangement uses TRBV19 and TRBJ1-2, with 9 bases aligning to TRBD1. CDR3 length equals 17 residues. V dropped 7 bases and J dropped 3; count of bases not matched to a gene: 15. Germline assignment: CDR1 LNHDA and CDR2 SQIVND (reference sequence). The CDR3: CASTPGRDRVFYYGYTF. The CDR3 DNA sequence: TGTGCCAGTACTCCCGGGAGGGACAGGGTGTTTTACTATGGCTACACCTTC.

V usage is TRBV6-2 or TRBV6-3 and J usage is TRBJ1-3; 7 bases map to TRBD1. The junction had 9 bases not matched to a gene; V was cut back by 4 bases and J by 0 bases. Looked up from germline, CDR1 is MNHEY and CDR2 is SVGEGT. This CDR3 has 17 residues. CDR3 amino acids: CASSSLRDSYSGNTIYF. The CDR3 DNA is TGTGCCAGCAGTTCTTTGCGGGACAGCTACTCTGGAAACACCATATATTTT.

The chain combines TRBV25-1 with TRBJ2-1; 11 bases fit TRBD2. The CDR3 extends over 16 amino acids. Germline CDR1 and CDR2: MGHDK and SYGVNS. Trimming removed 1 base from V and 8 bases from J; junction bases left unmatched: 7. In DNA, the CDR3 is TGTGCCAGCAGTGAATTCGTTTCTAGCGGGAGGTATGAGCAGTTCTTC. As protein: CASSEFVSSGRYEQFF.

The rearrangement uses TRBV28 and TRBJ1-6; D is unresolved. Per the germline V gene, CDR1 is MDHEN and CDR2 is SYDVKM. This CDR3 contains 14 residues. Trimming removed 1 base from V and 5 bases from J, with 6 bases in between. Written as DNA, the CDR3 is TGTGCCAGCAGTTTATATCCAGATAATTCACCCCTCCACTTT. The encoded protein is CASSLYPDNSPLHF.

For this clone: One end of the junction fails to match germline, which may point to a read error. This rearrangement joins TRBV3-1 (or the pseudogene TRBV3-2) to TRBJ1-1; D gene ambiguous. This CDR3 region has 12 residues. From germline, CDR1 is LGHDT and CDR2 YNNKEL (reference sequence). Here the CDR3 DNA reads TGTGCCAGCAGCCAATTGAACAGTGAAGCTTTCTTT. Translated: CASSQLNSEAFF.